Described below is a single T cell receptor beta chain sequence and its context. Its antigen is not known. Each sample contained 1-10 million cryopreserved PBMC, thawed before DNA extraction. This specimen belongs to a study of long-term antiretroviral therapy in people with HIV. CDR1 and CDR2 from the germline V gene are MNHEY and SVGAGI. V was clipped by 0 bases and J by 6 bases, with 9 bases between them. The CDR3 contains 14 residues. Study observations and caveats: With ART, diversity went up but was still lower than in transplant donor controls.

Version v3.0 of the immunoSEQ assay ran at survey level. Here immunoSEQ multiplex PCR was the method, and the copy in TCRdb shows in-frame clones only, minus some. The sample yields about 6,600 clones, about 76% seen once. This clonotype originated in a young man with HIV. The chain carries TRBV6-5 and TRBJ2-1, with D perhaps matching TRBD1 (5 bases). This material consisted of unsorted PBMCs, taken 0.1 years before starting antiretroviral therapy. The CDR3 region has the DNA TGTGCCAGCAGTTACTCGGCAGGGCCCAATGAGCAGTTCTTC. Translation: CASSYSAGPNEQFF.